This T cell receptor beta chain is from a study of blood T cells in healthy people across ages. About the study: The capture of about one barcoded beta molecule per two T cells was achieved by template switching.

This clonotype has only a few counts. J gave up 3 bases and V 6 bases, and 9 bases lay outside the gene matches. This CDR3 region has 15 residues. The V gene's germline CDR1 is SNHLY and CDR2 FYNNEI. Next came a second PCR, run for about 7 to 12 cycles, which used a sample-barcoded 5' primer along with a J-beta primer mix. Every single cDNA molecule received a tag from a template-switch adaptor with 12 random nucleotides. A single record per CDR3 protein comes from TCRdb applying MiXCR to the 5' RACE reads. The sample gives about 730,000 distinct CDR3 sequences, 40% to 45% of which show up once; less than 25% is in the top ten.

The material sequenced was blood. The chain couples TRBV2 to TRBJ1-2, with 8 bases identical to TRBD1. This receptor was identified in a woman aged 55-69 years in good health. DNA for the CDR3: TGTGCCAGCAGCTCGGGACAGGTGTCCTACTATGGCTACACCTTC. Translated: CASSSGQVSYYGYTF.